Presented here are 9 T cell receptor beta chains from one specimen sequenced in a study of CD8 T cells in Susac syndrome. An amount of RNA that ranged from roughly 0.5 to 1 ug was reverse transcribed with random hexamers. Using its own MiXCR run on the immunoSEQ multiplex PCR reads, TCRdb lists one record per CDR3 protein. The sample holds approximately 170,000 distinct CDR3 sequences, about 91% seen once. Sequenced input: CD4+ T cells from PBMCs. The receptors originated from a human donor in good health.

This sequence joins TRBV20-1 and TRBJ2-5, with TRBD2 matching 13 bases. Germline assignment: CDR1 DFQATT and CDR2 SNEGSKA (reference sequence). With 5 bases clipped from V and 5 bases from J, the junction kept 11 bases outside the gene matches. This CDR3 comprises 16 residues. CDR3 sequence: CSAAHLGLAGAETQYF. The CDR3 DNA reads as TGCAGTGCTGCCCACCTCGGACTAGCGGGAGCGGAGACCCAGTACTTC.

The rearrangement uses TRBV5-4 and TRBJ1-2; 10 nucleotides match TRBD1. Germline trimming cut 4 bases from V and 8 bases from J; bases unmatched to any gene: 14. The CDR3 has 16 residues. In germline, CDR1 is SGHNT, CDR2 YYREEE (reference sequence). The CDR3 is CASSPQLGQGVLGYTF. CDR3 DNA sequence: TGTGCCAGCAGCCCTCAACTCGGACAGGGGGTCCTGGGCTACACCTTC. The full variable domain, its missing parts supplied by reference TRBV5-4 and TRBJ1-2, is ETGVTQSPTHLIKTRGQQVTLRCSSQSGHNTVSWYQQALGQGPQFIFQYYREEENGRGNFPPRFSGLQFPNYSSELNVNALELDDSALYLCASSPQLGQGVLGYTFGSGTRLTVV.

V is TRBV20-1 and J is TRBJ2-3, with D maybe TRBD2 (6 bases). The V and J ends lost 7 bases and 3 bases respectively, with 14 bases between them. Germline V gives CDR1 DFQATT, CDR2 SNEGSKA (reference sequence). The CDR3 extends over 13 amino acids. The CDR3 nucleotides read TGCAGTGGAAGACCCGGGAGTACAGATACGCAGTATTTT. Translating gives CSGRPGSTDTQYF.

The CDR3 DNA reads TGTGCCAGCAGCAAACTAGCGGGAGGGCTGCACGAGCAGTACTTC. This gives the protein CASSKLAGGLHEQYF. The chain joins TRBV7-9 to TRBJ2-7; 13 nucleotides line up with TRBD2. Per germline, CDR1 SEHNR and CDR2 FQNEAQ (reference sequence). Losses at the gene ends were 5 bases for V and 5 bases for J; bases not matched to a gene: 6. The CDR3 has 15 amino acids.

The rearrangement links TRBV25-1 to TRBJ2-7; TRBD1 agrees at 7 bases. The CDR3 sequence is 13 residues long. Trimming took 6 bases from V and 0 from J; bases not matched to a gene: 2. Per germline, CDR1 MGHDK and CDR2 SYGVNS. The CDR3 nucleotides read TGTGCCAGCAGGGGACAGAACTCCTACGAGCAGTACTTC. Its translation: CASRGQNSYEQYF.

The V call is TRBV28, the J call TRBJ1-5; 9 bases line up with TRBD1. The CDR3 is 15 amino acids. The germline gives CDR1 MDHEN, CDR2 SYDVKM. The V segment lost 4 bases and the J segment 7 bases; nucleotides outside the gene matches: 8. CDR3 region: CASSSDRGGVQPQHF. CDR3 in DNA: TGTGCCAGCAGTTCGGACAGGGGTGGGGTCCAGCCCCAGCATTTT. Combining the CDR3 with reference TRBV28 and TRBJ1-5 gives the whole variable domain DVKVTQSSRYLVKRTGEKVFLECVQDMDHENMFWYRQDPGLGLRLIYFSYDVKMKEKGDIPEGYSVSREKKERFSLILESASTNQTSMYLCASSSDRGGVQPQHFGDGTRLSIL.

The rearrangement uses TRBV12-3 or TRBV12-4 and TRBJ2-5; D might be TRBD1 or TRBD2, each matching 5 bases. This CDR3 has 14 amino acids. V was trimmed by 6 bases and J by 0 bases, leaving 11 bases between them. CDR3 coding DNA: TGTGCCAGCAGACCCGGGACGAACCAAGAGACCCAGTACTTC. This gives the protein CASRPGTNQETQYF.

The V call is TRBV10-3, the J call TRBJ1-5, with D unclear. The germline V and J ends were trimmed by 6 bases and 5 bases, with 8 bases remaining between them. Per germline, CDR1 ENHRY and CDR2 SYGVKD. The CDR3 loop spans 12 amino acids. The CDR3 reads CAIRSPDQPQHF. The CDR3 nucleotides read TGTGCCATCAGATCTCCCGATCAGCCCCAGCATTTT.

This clonotype was counted a few times. This rearrangement joins TRBV9 to TRBJ1-1; unclear D gene. CDR3 length: 13 amino acids. Trimming left V 6 bases short and J 1 base short, with 10 bases between. Germline loops: CDR1 SGDLS, CDR2 YYNGEE. The CDR3, as DNA: TGTGCCAGCACCAAGGACCGGAACACTGAAGCTTTCTTT. Amino acids: CASTKDRNTEAFF.